This T cell receptor beta chain stems from a study of blood T cell repertoires in COVID-19. Trimming removed 0 bases at V and 6 bases at J, with 22 bases between. This CDR3 comprises 18 residues. Germline V gene data show CDR1 as SGDLS and CDR2 as YYNGEE. Profiled with immunoSEQ multiplex PCR; TCRdb holds only in-frame clones, not every one. Found here are tens of thousands of clones, around 88% of them singletons; the top ten hold 16%. The sequencing input was peripheral blood. This chain links TRBV9 with TRBJ2-1, with D perhaps TRBD1 (5 bases). This clonotype was sampled from a man in his forties with COVID-19, enrolled during active disease. Written as DNA, the CDR3 is TGTGCCAGCAGCGTAGCCGGCTGGGGCGCAGTAGGTAGCAATGAGCAGTTCTTC. It translates to CASSVAGWGAVGSNEQFF.